This T cell receptor beta chain derives from a study of T cells in localized non-small cell lung cancer. Study conclusions and caveats: Clonality peaked in uninvolved adjacent lung rather than tumor.

Profiling relied on immunoSEQ multiplex PCR, and the TCRdb table lists in-frame clones only, not all of them. Among more than 2,000 clones listed, less than 35% were seen once. In its sample, this clone was seen a few times. Antigen: not known. The clonotype was recovered from a female donor aged 60 or older with stage I squamous cell lung carcinoma. Sequencing was performed on normal lung tissue next to the tumor, taken before any cancer treatment.

The CDR3 loop is CASSVEGNTEAFF. The CDR3 nucleotides read TGTGCCAGCAGTGTTGAGGGGAACACTGAAGCTTTCTTT. This sequence joins TRBV2 and TRBJ1-1, with unresolved D. Trimming took 4 bases from V and 1 from J, leaving 7 bases between them. The V gene's germline CDR1 is SNHLY and CDR2 FYNNEI. CDR3 size: 13 residues.